Following are 17 T cell receptor beta chains from one sample sequenced in a study of T cells after yellow fever vaccination. Each CDR3 protein is one row after TCRdb ran MiXCR on the 5' RACE reads. The sample holds about 500,000 distinct CDR3 sequences, about a sixth seen once. The material was PBMCs, obtained around 5 days after the first yellow fever vaccination. The receptors stem from a young man who received the YFV17D yellow fever vaccine.

The chain uses TRBV6-2 or TRBV6-3 and TRBJ1-5; tentatively, D is TRBD1 (5 bases). Germline V gene data show CDR1 as MNHEY and CDR2 as SVGEGT. The CDR3 spans 15 residues. V dropped 5 bases and J dropped 2 bases, with 13 bases sitting between them. CDR3 sequence: CASSPLGVGNQPQHF. CDR3 DNA sequence: TGTGCCAGCAGTCCCCTGGGGGTGGGCAATCAGCCCCAGCATTTT.

The table lists this clonotype with a few counts. The rearrangement links TRBV20-1 to TRBJ2-3, with no clear D. The CDR3 is 15 amino acids. CDR1 and CDR2 from the germline V gene are DFQATT and SNEGSKA (reference sequence). V was shortened by 2 bases and J by 2 bases, with 14 bases between the two germline ends. The CDR3 coding sequence is TGCAGTGCTAGACCACTTGCTATGACCACAGATACGCAGTATTTT. Amino acids: CSARPLAMTTDTQYF.

The genes are TRBV20-1 and TRBJ2-6; tentatively, D is TRBD2 (5 bases). This CDR3 has 14 residues. Between the trimmed V and J ends, which lost 6 bases and 0 bases, there was a span of 9 bases. In germline, CDR1 is DFQATT, CDR2 SNEGSKA (reference sequence). In DNA form, the CDR3 reads TGCAGTGCCTCGAGGGACTCTGGGGCCAACGTCCTGACTTTC. Its translation is CSASRDSGANVLTF.

This clonotype was seen a handful of times. The chain joins TRBV7-3 to TRBJ2-1, with D perhaps TRBD2 (6 bases). V was pared by 5 bases and J by 6 bases, with 17 bases between. The germline gives CDR1 SGHTA, CDR2 FQGTGA. The CDR3 runs to 15 residues. This CDR3 is CASSDVRGNPNEQFF. The CDR3 DNA sequence: TGTGCCAGCAGCGACGTCCGGGGGAACCCCAATGAGCAGTTCTTC.

This clonotype was observed a few times. The V and J genes are TRBV29-1 and TRBJ2-3; the match to TRBD2 covers 9 bases. CDR1 is SQVTM and CDR2 is ANQGSEA in the germline V gene. The CDR3 loop spans 15 amino acids. Trimming took 4 bases from V and 3 from J; bases not matched to a gene: 8. The CDR3 coding sequence is TGCAGCGTTGTCTCTGCGGGGGGGCCAACAGATACGCAGTATTTT. This codes for CSVVSAGGPTDTQYF.

This clonotype was detected a few times. The chain joins TRBV5-1 to TRBJ1-2; tentative D call: TRBD1 (6 bases). The germline gives CDR1 SGHRS, CDR2 YFSETQ. The germline V and J ends were trimmed by 4 bases and 0 bases, with 10 bases remaining between them. The CDR3 covers 14 residues. CDR3 protein: CASSPDSPNYGYTF. The CDR3, as DNA: TGCGCCAGCAGCCCGGACAGCCCTAACTATGGCTACACCTTC.

The chain is built from TRBV4-2 and TRBJ2-3, with D possibly matching TRBD2 (6 bases). The V end was cut by 8 bases, the J end by 1 base, with 22 bases between. Germline CDR1 LGHNA, CDR2 YNFKEQ. The CDR3 has 17 amino acids. The CDR3 DNA reads as TGTGCCAGCTCCCCTACTACTATCGGGGGAGGCACAGATACGCAGTATTTT. Its translation: CASSPTTIGGGTDTQYF.

This clonotype was seen a handful of times. V and J are TRBV19 and TRBJ1-1, with D perhaps matching TRBD1 (5 bases). Trimming took 3 bases from V and 4 from J, leaving 15 bases between them. The CDR3 sequence is 15 residues long. Germline loops: CDR1 LNHDA, CDR2 SQIVND (reference sequence). CDR3 region: CASSMSGAPPTEAFF. The CDR3 DNA reads TGTGCCAGTAGTATGAGTGGGGCGCCTCCCACTGAAGCTTTCTTT. Full variable domain (missing parts from reference TRBV19 and TRBJ1-1): DGGITQSPKYLFRKEGQNVTLSCEQNLNHDAMYWYRQDPGQGLRLIYYSQIVNDFQKGDIAEGYSVSREKKESFPLTVTSAQKNPTAFYLCASSMSGAPPTEAFFGQGTRLTVV.

This clonotype occurred a few times. The rearrangement uses TRBV3-1 and TRBJ1-4; D remains unclear. This CDR3 contains 14 residues. V was pared by 1 base and J by 4 bases, with 7 bases between. Germline assignment: CDR1 LGHDT and CDR2 YNNKEL (reference sequence). The CDR3 loop is CASSQGRINEKLFF. The CDR3 bases are TGTGCCAGCAGCCAAGGGAGGATTAATGAAAAACTGTTTTTT.

This clonotype has ten or more counts. Germline is not matched at one junction end, which may reflect a read error. The rearrangement uses TRBV5-1 and TRBJ2-7; 9 bases map to TRBD1. Per the germline V gene, CDR1 is SGHRS and CDR2 is YFSETQ. There are 14 residues in the CDR3. Written as DNA, the CDR3 is TGTGCCAGCAGCCCCGGGACAGGGACCTACGAGCAGTACTTC. It specifies CASSPGTGTYEQYF. Filled out from reference TRBV5-1 and TRBJ2-7, the complete variable domain reads KAGVTQTPRYLIKTRGQQVTLSCSPISGHRSVSWYQQTPGQGLQFLFEYFSETQRNKGNFPGRFSGRQFSNSRSEMNVSTLELGDSALYLCASSPGTGTYEQYFGPGTRLTVT.

This clonotype has only a few counts. V usage is TRBV6-2 or TRBV6-3 and J usage is TRBJ2-3; TRBD2 agrees at 12 bases. J was trimmed by 5 bases and V by 0 bases; bases with no gene match: 3. Germline values: CDR1 MNHEY, CDR2 SVGEGT. This CDR3 spans 16 amino acids. The CDR3 coding sequence is TGTGCCAGCAGTTACTCGAAGACTAGCGGGAGAGATACGCAGTATTTT. Encoded protein: CASSYSKTSGRDTQYF.

The gene calls are TRBV7-2 and TRBJ1-2; D is undetermined. Germline-derived CDR1 and CDR2 are SGHTA and FQGNSA. There are 15 residues in the CDR3. Trimming removed 2 bases from V and 5 bases from J, with 15 bases in between. CDR3 DNA: TGTGCCAGCAGCTTACAGGCGTCAACTTTATATGGCTACACCTTC. It is translated as CASSLQASTLYGYTF.

This clonotype appeared many times. V is TRBV7-9 and J is TRBJ1-5, with 10 positions matching TRBD1. After removal of 0 bases from V and 3 bases from J, the junction contained 2 bases not matched to a gene. The CDR3 runs 16 residues. Germline CDR1 SEHNR, CDR2 FQNEAQ (reference sequence). CDR3 DNA sequence: TGTGCCAGCAGCTTAGCCAGACAGGGGGCCAATCAGCCCCAGCATTTT. Protein: CASSLARQGANQPQHF.

The chain has TRBV6-1 and TRBJ2-1, with a tentative D call TRBD2 (5 bases). CDR1 and CDR2 (germline): MNHNS, SASEGT. The CDR3 spans 17 residues. V lost 1 base to trimming and J lost 0 bases, with 13 bases between them. CDR3 region: CASSEDWRASSYNEQFF. The CDR3, as DNA: TGTGCCAGCAGTGAAGATTGGCGGGCGAGCTCCTACAATGAGCAGTTCTTC.

This clonotype was picked up a small number of times. The chain recombines TRBV7-2 with TRBJ2-5; possibly TRBD1 or TRBD2 for D (5 bases each). Germline V gene lookup returns CDR1 SGHTA and CDR2 FQGNSA. The CDR3 sequence is 15 residues long. With 4 bases removed from V and 5 bases from J, the gap between germline ends came to 17 bases. The CDR3 region has the DNA TGTGCCAGCAGCTCAGGACAACTCCGAGGGGAGACCCAGTACTTC. Translation: CASSSGQLRGETQYF.

This clonotype was observed a few times. CDR3 DNA sequence: TGCAGTGCCGGAAGACAGGGGTTATCTGAAGCTTTCTTT. Amino acid sequence: CSAGRQGLSEAFF. The chain combines TRBV20-1 with TRBJ1-1, with 8 nucleotides matching TRBD1. CDR1 and CDR2 (germline): DFQATT, SNEGSKA (reference sequence). The ends lost 6 bases at V and 6 bases at J; junction bases unmatched: 9. The CDR3 has 13 amino acids.

The CDR3 DNA is TGTGCCAGCAGTGAGTGGCTGTTTGACTACAATGAGCAGTTCTTC. Translating it yields CASSEWLFDYNEQFF. V is TRBV12-3 or TRBV12-4 and J is TRBJ2-1; the D is unclear. V was shortened by 5 bases and J by 3 bases, with 14 bases between the two germline ends. The length of the CDR3 is 15 residues.